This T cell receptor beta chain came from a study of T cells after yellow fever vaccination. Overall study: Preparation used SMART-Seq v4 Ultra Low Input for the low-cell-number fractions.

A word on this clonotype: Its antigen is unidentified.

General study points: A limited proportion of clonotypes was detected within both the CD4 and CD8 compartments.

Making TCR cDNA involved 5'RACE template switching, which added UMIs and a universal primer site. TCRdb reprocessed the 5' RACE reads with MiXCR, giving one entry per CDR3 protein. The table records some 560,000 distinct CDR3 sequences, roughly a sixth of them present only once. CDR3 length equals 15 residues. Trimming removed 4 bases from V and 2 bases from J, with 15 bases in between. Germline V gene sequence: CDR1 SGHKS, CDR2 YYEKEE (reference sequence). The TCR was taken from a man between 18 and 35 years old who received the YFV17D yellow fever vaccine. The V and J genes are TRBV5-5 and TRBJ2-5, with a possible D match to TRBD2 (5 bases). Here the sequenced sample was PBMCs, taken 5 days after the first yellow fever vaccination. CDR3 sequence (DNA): TGTGCCAGCAGCATTCTTCCGGGAACACAAGAGACCCAGTACTTC. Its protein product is CASSILPGTQETQYF. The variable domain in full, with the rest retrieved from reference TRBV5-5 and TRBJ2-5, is DAGVTQSPTHLIKTRGQQVTLRCSPISGHKSVSWYQQVLGQGPQFIFQYYEKEERGRGNFPDRFSARQFPNYSSELNVNALLLGDSALYLCASSILPGTQETQYFGPGTRLLVL.